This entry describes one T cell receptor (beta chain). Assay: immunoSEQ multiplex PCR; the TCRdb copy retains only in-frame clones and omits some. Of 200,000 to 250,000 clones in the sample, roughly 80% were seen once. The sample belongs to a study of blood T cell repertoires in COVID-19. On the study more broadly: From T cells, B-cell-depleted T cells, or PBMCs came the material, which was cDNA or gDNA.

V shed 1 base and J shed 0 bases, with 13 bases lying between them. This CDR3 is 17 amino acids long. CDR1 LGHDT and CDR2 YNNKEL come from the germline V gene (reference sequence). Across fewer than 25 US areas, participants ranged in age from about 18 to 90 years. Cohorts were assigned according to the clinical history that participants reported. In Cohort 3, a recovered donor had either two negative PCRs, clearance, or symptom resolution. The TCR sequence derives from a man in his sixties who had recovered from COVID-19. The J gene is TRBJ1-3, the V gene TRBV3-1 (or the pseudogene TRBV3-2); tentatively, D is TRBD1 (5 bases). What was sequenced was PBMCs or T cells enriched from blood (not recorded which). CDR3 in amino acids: CASSQVTADSSGNTIYF. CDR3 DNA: TGTGCCAGCAGCCAAGTAACAGCCGACAGCTCTGGAAACACCATATATTTT.